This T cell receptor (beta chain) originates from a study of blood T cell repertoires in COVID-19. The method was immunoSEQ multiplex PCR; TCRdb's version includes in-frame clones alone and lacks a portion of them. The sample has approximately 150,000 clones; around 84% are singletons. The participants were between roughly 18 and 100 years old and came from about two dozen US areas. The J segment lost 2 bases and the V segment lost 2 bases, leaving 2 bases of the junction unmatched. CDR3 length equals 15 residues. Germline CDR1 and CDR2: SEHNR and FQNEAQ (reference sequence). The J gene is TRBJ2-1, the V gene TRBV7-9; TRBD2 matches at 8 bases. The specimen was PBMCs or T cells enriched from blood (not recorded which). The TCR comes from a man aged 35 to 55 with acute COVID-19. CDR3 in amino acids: CASSLMGLAYNEQFF. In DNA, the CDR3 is TGTGCCAGCAGCTTAATGGGACTAGCCTACAATGAGCAGTTCTTC.